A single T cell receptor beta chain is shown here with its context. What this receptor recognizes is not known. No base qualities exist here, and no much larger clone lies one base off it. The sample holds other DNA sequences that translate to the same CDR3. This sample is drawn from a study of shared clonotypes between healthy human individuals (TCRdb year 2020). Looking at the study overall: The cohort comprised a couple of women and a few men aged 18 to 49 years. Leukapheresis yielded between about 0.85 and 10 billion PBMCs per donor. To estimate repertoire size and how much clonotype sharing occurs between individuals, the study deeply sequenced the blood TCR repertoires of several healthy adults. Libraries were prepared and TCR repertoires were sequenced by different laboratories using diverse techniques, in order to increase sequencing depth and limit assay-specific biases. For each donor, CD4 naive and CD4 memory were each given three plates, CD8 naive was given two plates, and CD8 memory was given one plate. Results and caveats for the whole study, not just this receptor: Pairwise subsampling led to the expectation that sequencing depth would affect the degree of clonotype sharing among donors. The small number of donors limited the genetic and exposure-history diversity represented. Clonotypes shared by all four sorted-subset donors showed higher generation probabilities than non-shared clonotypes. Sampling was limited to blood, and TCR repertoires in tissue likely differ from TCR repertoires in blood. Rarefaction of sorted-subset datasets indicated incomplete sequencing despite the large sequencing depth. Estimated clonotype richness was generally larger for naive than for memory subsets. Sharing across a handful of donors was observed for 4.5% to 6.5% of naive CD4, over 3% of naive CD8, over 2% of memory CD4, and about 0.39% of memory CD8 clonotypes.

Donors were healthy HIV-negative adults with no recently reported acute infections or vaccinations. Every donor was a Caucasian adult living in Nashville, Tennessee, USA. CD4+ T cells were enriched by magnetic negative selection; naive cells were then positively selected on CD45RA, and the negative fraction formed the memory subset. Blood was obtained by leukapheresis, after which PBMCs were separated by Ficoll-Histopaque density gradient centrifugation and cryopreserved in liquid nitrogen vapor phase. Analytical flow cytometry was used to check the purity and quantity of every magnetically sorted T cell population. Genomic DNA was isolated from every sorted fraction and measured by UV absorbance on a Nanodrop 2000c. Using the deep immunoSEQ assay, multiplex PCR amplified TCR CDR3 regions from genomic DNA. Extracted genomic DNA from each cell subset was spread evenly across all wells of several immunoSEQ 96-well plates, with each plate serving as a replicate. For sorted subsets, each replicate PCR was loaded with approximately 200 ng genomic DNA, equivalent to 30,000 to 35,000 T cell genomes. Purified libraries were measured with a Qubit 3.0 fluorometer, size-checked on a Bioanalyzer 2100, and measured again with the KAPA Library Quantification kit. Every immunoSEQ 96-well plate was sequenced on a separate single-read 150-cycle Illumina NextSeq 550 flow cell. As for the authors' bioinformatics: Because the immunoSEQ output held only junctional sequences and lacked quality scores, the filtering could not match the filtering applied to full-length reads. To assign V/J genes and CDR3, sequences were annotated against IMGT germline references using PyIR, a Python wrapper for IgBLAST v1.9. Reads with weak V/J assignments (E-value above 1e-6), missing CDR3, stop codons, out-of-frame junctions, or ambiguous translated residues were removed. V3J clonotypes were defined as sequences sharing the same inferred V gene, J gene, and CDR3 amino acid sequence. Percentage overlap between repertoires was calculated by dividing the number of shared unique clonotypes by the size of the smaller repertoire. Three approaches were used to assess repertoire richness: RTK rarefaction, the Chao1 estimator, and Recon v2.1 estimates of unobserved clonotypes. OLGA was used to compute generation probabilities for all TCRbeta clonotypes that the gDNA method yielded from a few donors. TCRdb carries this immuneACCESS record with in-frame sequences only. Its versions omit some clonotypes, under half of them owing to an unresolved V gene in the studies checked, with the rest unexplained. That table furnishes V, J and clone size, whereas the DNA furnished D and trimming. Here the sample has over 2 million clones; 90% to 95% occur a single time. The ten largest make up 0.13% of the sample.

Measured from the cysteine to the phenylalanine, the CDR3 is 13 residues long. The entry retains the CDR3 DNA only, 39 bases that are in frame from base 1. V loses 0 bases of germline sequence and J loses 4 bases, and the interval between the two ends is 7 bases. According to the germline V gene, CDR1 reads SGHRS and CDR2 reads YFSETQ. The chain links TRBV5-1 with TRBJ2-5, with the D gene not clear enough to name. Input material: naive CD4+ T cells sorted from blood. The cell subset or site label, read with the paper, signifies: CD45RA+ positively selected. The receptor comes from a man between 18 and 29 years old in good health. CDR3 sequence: CASSLGGSETQYF. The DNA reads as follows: TGCGCCAGCAGCTTGGGCGGTTCAGAGACCCAGTACTTC.